This TCR beta chain was found in a study of shared clonotypes between healthy human individuals. Study overall: Each donor's CD8 memory used one plate, CD8 naive two, each CD4 subset three.

Overall study results and limits: All-four-donor shared clonotypes had higher generation probabilities than non-shared clonotypes did. How much donors shared clonotypes was expected to be affected by sequencing depth.

The CDR3 is made up of 15 amino acids. The germline CDR1 and CDR2 sequences are SEHNR and FQNEAQ (reference sequence). V was clipped by 6 bases and J by 5 bases, with 19 bases between them. Note on this clone: Its cognate antigen is unknown.

The table came from immunoSEQ multiplex PCR; TCRdb's copy has only in-frame clones and leaves some out. The sample yields 1,400,000 or so clones, 98% to 99% seen once. The receptor comes from a man younger than 45 in good health. The sequenced material came from naive CD4+ T cells sorted from blood. Subset specified: CD45RA+ positively selected. This chain joins TRBV7-9 and TRBJ2-5, with D perhaps assigned TRBD1 or TRBD2 (5 bases each). This CDR3 is CASRRPGRPRETQYF. The DNA of the CDR3 is TGTGCCAGCAGGAGACCGGGACGGCCAAGGGAGACCCAGTACTTC.